Below, one T cell receptor beta chain is given with its context. CDR1 and CDR2 (germline): GTSNPN, SVGIG (reference sequence). CDR3 length equals 14 residues. Deletions cut 6 bases from V and 3 bases from J, with 15 bases between. The entry originates in a study of blood T cell repertoires in COVID-19. Study summary: Italy, Spain and the United States were the sources of the convalescent and acute COVID-19 samples. PBMCs, B-cell-depleted T cells, or T cells provided the cDNA or gDNA that made up the material.

Authors' methods: Reference gene primer amplification gave estimated nucleated cell counts. Sequencing used immunoSEQ multiplex PCR; TCRdb keeps in-frame clones, though not all of them. V and J calls and clone size are given by that table; D and trimming were obtained from the DNA. Of approximately 150,000 clones listed, 65% to 90% were seen once; the top ten hold 7.2%. Sequenced input: peripheral blood. The chain employs TRBV30 and TRBJ1-5, with D perhaps matching TRBD1 (5 bases). This clonotype was obtained from a woman in her fifties or sixties in a cohort sampled during active or convalescent COVID-19. CDR3 sequence: CACQGGTDNQPQHF. Written as DNA, the CDR3 is TGTGCCTGCCAAGGAGGGACTGACAATCAGCCCCAGCATTTT.